These 24 T cell receptor beta chains were sequenced from one sample in a study of shared clonotypes between healthy human individuals. Clones were read by immunoSEQ multiplex PCR, and TCRdb kept only the in-frame ones, dropping some. The sample lists a few million clones, more than 85% occurring once. Sequenced sample: naive CD4+ T cells from PBMCs. Noted subset: CD45RA+ positively selected. The receptors originated from a man aged 18-30 years in good health. Some clones in this sample may be carry-over from other donors' samples.

The chain joins TRBV7-3 to TRBJ1-2; D uncertain. The V gene lost 0 bases and the J gene lost 7 bases, with 12 bases spanning the gap. The length of the CDR3 is 14 residues. Per the germline V gene, CDR1 is SGHTA and CDR2 is FQGTGA. Here the CDR3 reads CASSLTSGLSGYTF. CDR3 nucleotide sequence: TGTGCCAGCAGCTTAACGTCCGGGCTGAGTGGCTACACCTTC.

The chain is built from TRBV9 and TRBJ1-3; 7 bases match TRBD1. Germline V lookup: CDR1 SGDLS, CDR2 YYNGEE. There are 16 residues in the CDR3. J gave up 1 base and V 4 bases, and 8 bases lay outside the gene matches. CDR3 nucleotides: TGTGCCAGCAGCCCCGGTGAGGGGGCGTCTGGAAACACCATATATTTT. Translating it yields CASSPGEGASGNTIYF. The whole variable domain, filled in from reference TRBV9 and TRBJ1-3, reads DSGVTQTPKHLITATGQRVTLRCSPRSGDLSVYWYQQSLDQGLQFLIQYYNGEERAKGNILERFSAQQFPDLHSELNLSSLELGDSALYFCASSPGEGASGNTIYFGEGSWLTVV.

With respect to this clone: This specimen includes other DNA sequences encoding the same CDR3. The chain couples TRBV7-8 to TRBJ1-2, with 7 bases matching TRBD1. The V gene's germline CDR1 is SGHVS and CDR2 FQNEAQ. J gave up 2 bases and V 3 bases, and 6 bases lay outside the gene matches. This CDR3 is 15 amino acids long. CDR3 bases: TGTGCCAGCAGCTTTTCCGGGACAGCCAACTATGGCTACACCTTC. Translated: CASSFSGTANYGYTF.

Notes on this clone: This sample also contains other DNA sequences that code for the same CDR3. J is TRBJ1-2 and V is TRBV28, with D unresolved. Trimming pared 5 bases from V and 5 bases from J, leaving 15 bases between. Germline V lookup: CDR1 MDHEN, CDR2 SYDVKM. CDR3 size: 14 residues. The CDR3 DNA reads TGTGCCAGCAGTCGTACCGGGAGGAATTATGGCTACACCTTC. Its translation: CASSRTGRNYGYTF.

J is TRBJ2-5 and V is TRBV15, with D tentatively TRBD1 or TRBD2 (5 bases each). The CDR3 runs to 16 residues. The V end lost 1 base, the J end lost 3 bases, and 15 bases lay between the germline ends. CDR1 is LNHNV and CDR2 is YYDKDF in the germline V gene (reference sequence). The CDR3, as DNA: TGTGCCACCAGCAGAGGGGCTTGGGGGAAAGAAGAGACCCAGTACTTC. The encoded protein is CATSRGAWGKEETQYF.

To note about this clone: Other DNA sequences in the same sample also yield this CDR3. The chain is built from TRBV28 and TRBJ1-1; unclear D gene. This CDR3 has 13 residues. Trimming shortened V by 3 bases and J by 1 base, and 6 bases separated the two germline ends. The germline V gene has CDR1 MDHEN and CDR2 SYDVKM. The CDR3, as DNA: TGTGCCAGCAGTTTTGGCGGGAACACTGAAGCTTTCTTT. This gives the protein CASSFGGNTEAFF.

The chain has TRBV28 and TRBJ2-2; 7 nucleotides agree with TRBD1. CDR3 length: 16 residues. Trimming took 6 bases from V and 1 from J; bases not matched to a gene: 8. CDR1 is MDHEN, CDR2 SYDVKM, per germline. In nucleotides, the CDR3 is TGTGCCAGCAGCCGCCTCAGGACAGGGAACACCGGGGAGCTGTTTTTT. It codes for CASSRLRTGNTGELFF.

The gene calls are TRBV5-1 and TRBJ1-2, with D maybe TRBD1 (6 bases). Per the germline V gene, CDR1 is SGHRS and CDR2 is YFSETQ. Trimming removed 7 bases at V and 6 bases at J, with 19 bases between. The CDR3 consists of 14 residues. This CDR3 reads CASGPGQPLNGYTF. In nucleotides, the CDR3 is TGCGCCAGCGGGCCAGGACAGCCGCTAAATGGCTACACCTTC.

The chain is built from TRBV6-5 and TRBJ1-2, with TRBD1 matching over 11 bases. The trim removed 4 bases at V and 13 bases at J, leaving 14 bases unmatched. Germline values: CDR1 MNHEY, CDR2 SVGAGI. The CDR3 runs 15 residues. The CDR3 DNA follows: TGTGCCAGCAGTTCTCCAGGGACAGGGGGTTGGAGTTTCACCTTC. It translates to CASSSPGTGGWSFTF.

The chain couples TRBV5-1 to TRBJ2-7; possibly TRBD1 or TRBD2 for D (8 bases each). V was pared by 5 bases and J by 1 base, with 25 bases between. The CDR3 covers 18 residues. The germline V gene has CDR1 SGHRS and CDR2 YFSETQ. The CDR3 nucleotides read TGCGCCAGCAGACGGACAGGGAGTTATAGCGGGGCTTCCTACGAGCAGTACTTC. This codes for CASRRTGSYSGASYEQYF.

This chain uses TRBV28 with TRBJ2-7, with D possibly being TRBD1 (7 bases). V lost 6 bases and J lost 0, with 18 bases in between. CDR1 is MDHEN and CDR2 is SYDVKM in the germline V gene. The CDR3 extends over 16 amino acids. The CDR3 bases are TGTGCCAGCAGGAAAGGGGGGACAGTGAGCTCCTACGAGCAGTACTTC. Translating gives CASRKGGTVSSYEQYF.

The rearrangement joins TRBV11-2 to TRBJ2-1; 12 nucleotides line up with TRBD2. Trimming cost V 3 bases and J 12 bases; bases outside gene matches: 18. The V gene's germline CDR1 is SGHAT and CDR2 FQNNGV. The length of the CDR3 is 18 residues. The CDR3 bases are TGTGCCAGCAGCTTTTCTAGCGGGAGGGCCGGCGGGAGGTTCGGGCAGTTCTTC. Encoded protein: CASSFSSGRAGGRFGQFF.

A few counts support this clone. The sample holds other DNA sequences that translate to the same CDR3. The CDR3 loop is CASSLQGDTEAFF. CDR3 DNA sequence: TGTGCCAGCAGCCTTCAGGGGGACACTGAAGCTTTCTTT. The V gene is TRBV7-9, the J gene TRBJ1-1; 7 positions match TRBD1. With 5 bases clipped from V and 3 bases from J, the junction kept 3 bases outside the gene matches. The length of the CDR3 is 13 residues. CDR1 SEHNR and CDR2 FQNEAQ come from the germline V gene (reference sequence).

Comment on this clone: Other DNA sequences in the same sample also yield this CDR3. The V and J genes are TRBV18 and TRBJ1-1; D is unresolved. Germline V gene lookup returns CDR1 KGHSH and CDR2 LQKENI. This CDR3 is built from 14 residues. V was shortened by 1 base and J by 0 bases, with 6 bases between the two germline ends. As DNA, the CDR3 is TGTGCCAGCTCACCACGGCAGATGAACACTGAAGCTTTCTTT. Amino acid sequence: CASSPRQMNTEAFF.

The chain links TRBV29-1 to TRBJ2-1, with 9 positions matching TRBD2. The CDR3 has 16 residues. J was trimmed by 9 bases and V by 2 bases; bases with no gene match: 14. Germline V lookup: CDR1 SQVTM, CDR2 ANQGSEA. The CDR3 DNA reads as TGCAGCGTTGAATTAGAGCTAGCGGGAATATGGCGTGAGCAGTTCTTC. Translation gives CSVELELAGIWREQFF.

The chain is built from TRBV12-5 and TRBJ2-2; D tentatively fits TRBD1 or TRBD2 (5 bases each). The ends were cut back, 1 base at V and 13 bases at J, with 13 bases in the middle. Germline-derived CDR1 and CDR2 are LGHNT and FRNRAP. The CDR3 has 13 amino acids. The CDR3 here is CASGLGGFRRLFF. The CDR3 bases are TGTGCTAGTGGTTTGGGGGGGTTCCGTAGGCTGTTTTTT.

The V and J genes are TRBV5-1 and TRBJ2-7, with TRBD2 matching over 9 bases. Germline-derived CDR1 and CDR2 are SGHRS and YFSETQ. V lost 4 bases to trimming and J lost 2 bases; unmatched junction nucleotides: 10. The CDR3 is made up of 16 amino acids. The CDR3 is CASSPSPTSGTYEQYF. The CDR3 coding sequence is TGCGCCAGCAGCCCCTCCCCGACTAGCGGAACCTACGAGCAGTACTTC.

Concerning this clone: Other DNA sequences in the same sample also yield this CDR3. The J gene is TRBJ1-4, the V gene TRBV6-5, with 9 positions matching TRBD1. The V segment lost 2 bases and the J segment 7 bases; nucleotides outside the gene matches: 8. This CDR3 contains 16 residues. Looked up from germline, CDR1 is MNHEY and CDR2 is SVGAGI. The CDR3 loop is CASSYAPGQGGEKLFF. The CDR3 region has the DNA TGTGCCAGCAGTTACGCACCGGGACAGGGTGGTGAAAAACTGTTTTTT.

The chain links TRBV11-1 to TRBJ2-3; 10 positions agree with TRBD2. Germline loops: CDR1 SGHAT, CDR2 FQDESV (reference sequence). This CDR3 contains 16 residues. V lost 6 bases, J lost 6 bases, and 12 bases stayed unmatched. The CDR3 here is CASSPTLAGAMDTQYF. The CDR3 DNA sequence: TGTGCCAGCAGTCCGACGCTAGCGGGAGCAATGGATACGCAGTATTTT.

This chain connects TRBV30 to TRBJ2-1; 16 nucleotides match TRBD2. CDR3 length: 18 amino acids. Germline values: CDR1 GTSNPN, CDR2 SVGIG (reference sequence). V shed 3 bases and J 6 bases; nucleotides not matched to a gene: 11. Here the CDR3 reads CAWRGRGTSGREGNEQFF. DNA for the CDR3: TGTGCCTGGAGGGGACGCGGGACTAGCGGGAGGGAGGGCAATGAGCAGTTCTTC. Variable domain in full (rest from reference TRBV30 and TRBJ2-1): SQTIHQWPATLVQPVGSPLSLECTVEGTSNPNLYWYRQAAGRGLQLLFYSVGIGQISSEVPQNLSASRPQDRQFILSSKKLLLSDSGFYLCAWRGRGTSGREGNEQFFGPGTRLTVL.

The chain links TRBV14 to TRBJ1-2; 9 bases agree with TRBD1. The V gene end was trimmed by 4 bases and the J gene end by 4 bases; junction bases not matched to a gene: 22. Looked up from germline, CDR1 is SGHDN and CDR2 is FVKESK. This CDR3 comprises 20 residues. CDR3 in amino acids: CASSPDRGKGPPRFPYGYTF. The CDR3 DNA follows: TGTGCCAGCAGCCCGGACAGGGGTAAAGGGCCACCTCGCTTTCCCTATGGCTACACCTTC. Based on the CDR3 plus reference TRBV14 and TRBJ1-2, the full variable domain is EAGVTQFPSHSVIEKGQTVTLRCDPISGHDNLYWYRRVMGKEIKFLLHFVKESKQDESGMPNNRFLAERTGGTYSTLKVQPAELEDSGVYFCASSPDRGKGPPRFPYGYTFGSGTRLTVV.

The V gene is TRBV6-6, the J gene TRBJ1-2; no definite D call. V was shortened by 3 bases and J by 0 bases, with 11 bases between the two germline ends. Germline loops: CDR1 MNHNY, CDR2 SVGAGI (reference sequence). The CDR3 length is 15 residues. CDR3 amino acids: CASSYGRIANYGYTF. The CDR3 DNA reads TGTGCCAGCAGTTATGGGCGCATAGCTAACTATGGCTACACCTTC.

This rearrangement joins TRBV5-4 to TRBJ1-4; a possible D gene is TRBD1 (6 bases). There are 14 residues in the CDR3. The V gene's germline CDR1 is SGHNT and CDR2 YYREEE (reference sequence). Deletions cut 4 bases from V and 6 bases from J, with 13 bases between. The CDR3 DNA is TGTGCCAGCAGCATCCGGGACATCCATGAAAAACTGTTTTTT. Residues: CASSIRDIHEKLFF.

A word on this clone: The sample holds other DNA sequences that translate to the same CDR3. V gene TRBV6-5 combines with J gene TRBJ2-7; tentative D call: TRBD1 (6 bases). This CDR3 comprises 14 residues. Trimming took 5 bases from V and 1 from J, leaving 12 bases between them. Germline CDR1 and CDR2: MNHEY and SVGAGI. The CDR3 DNA follows: TGTGCCAGCAGTCTAAACAGGGCATCCTACGAGCAGTACTTC. Protein: CASSLNRASYEQYF.